The rows below give T cell receptor beta chains drawn from one sample of a study of spatial heterogeneity in lung cancer. TCRdb processed the 5' RACE reads anew with MiXCR; each CDR3 protein has one entry. The profile shows some 78,000 distinct CDR3 sequences, about 8% of them singletons. The sample consisted of PBMCs, taken at surgery. These receptor sequences come from a male donor with early-stage non-small cell lung cancer. The conserved cysteine and the conserved F or W are not part of the CDR3 here. A D gene is named only where the DNA matches it firmly. Clone size, where shown, is once, few, many, or a class for clones that have expanded.

CDR3 length: 12
V gene: TRBV5-4
D gene: NA
clone size: NA
J gene: TRBJ1-1
CDR3 protein: ASSPTGRGTEAF

CDR3 length: 12
V gene: TRBV7-2
D gene: NA
clone size: many
J gene: TRBJ1-5
CDR3 protein: ASSPQGSNQPQH

CDR3 length: 14
V gene: TRBV7-9
D gene: TRBD1
clone size: few
J gene: TRBJ2-1
CDR3 protein: ASSRNRGVSYNEQF

CDR3 length: 12
V gene: TRBV6-1
D gene: NA
clone size: many
J gene: TRBJ2-2
CDR3 protein: ASTTYPNTGELF

CDR3 length: 13
V gene: TRBV5-1
D gene: TRBD1
clone size: NA
J gene: TRBJ2-3
CDR3 protein: ASSSGQGVPDTQY

CDR3 length: 12
V gene: TRBV7-9
D gene: NA
clone size: NA
J gene: TRBJ1-2
CDR3 protein: ASSLFPNNYGYT

CDR3 length: 12
V gene: TRBV12-3/TRBV12-4
D gene: NA
clone size: few
J gene: TRBJ2-2
CDR3 protein: ASSLRSRSGELF

CDR3 length: 10
V gene: TRBV10-2
D gene: NA
clone size: NA
J gene: TRBJ2-5
CDR3 protein: ALQGFQETQY

CDR3 length: 10
V gene: TRBV5-4
D gene: NA
clone size: NA
J gene: TRBJ1-6
CDR3 protein: ASSLGGGPLH

CDR3 length: 15
V gene: TRBV7-2
D gene: TRBD2
clone size: NA
J gene: TRBJ2-3
CDR3 protein: ASSLDRTSGYTDTQY

CDR3 length: 9
V gene: TRBV7-9
D gene: NA
clone size: NA
J gene: TRBJ2-1
CDR3 protein: ASTPGLEQF

CDR3 length: 10
V gene: TRBV2
D gene: TRBD1
clone size: few
J gene: TRBJ2-1
CDR3 protein: ASTLRTGQQF

CDR3 length: 9
V gene: TRBV7-9
D gene: NA
clone size: many
J gene: TRBJ2-7
CDR3 protein: ASSLGEEQY

CDR3 length: 11
V gene: TRBV15
D gene: NA
clone size: many
J gene: TRBJ2-2
CDR3 protein: ATQTGNTGELF

CDR3 length: 13
V gene: TRBV20-1
D gene: NA
clone size: NA
J gene: TRBJ2-5
CDR3 protein: SAGNRDSGQETQY

CDR3 length: 13
V gene: TRBV5-5
D gene: NA
clone size: many
J gene: TRBJ1-3
CDR3 protein: ASSVTGVSGNTIY

CDR3 length: 12
V gene: TRBV4-1
D gene: NA
clone size: many
J gene: TRBJ1-2
CDR3 protein: ASSPGQDVGGYT

CDR3 length: 13
V gene: TRBV29-1
D gene: NA
clone size: many
J gene: TRBJ2-3
CDR3 protein: SVLGLLTSTDTQY

CDR3 length: 13
V gene: TRBV10-3
D gene: NA
clone size: NA
J gene: TRBJ2-2
CDR3 protein: AIRKGRGSTGELF

CDR3 length: 11
V gene: TRBV12-3/TRBV12-4
D gene: NA
clone size: NA
J gene: TRBJ1-5
CDR3 protein: ASSFGADQPQH

CDR3 length: 13
V gene: TRBV4-3
D gene: NA
clone size: NA
J gene: TRBJ2-7
CDR3 protein: ASSQGAGHPYEQY

CDR3 length: 16
V gene: TRBV7-9
D gene: NA
clone size: NA
J gene: TRBJ1-1
CDR3 protein: ASSPYLTWKPLNTEAF

CDR3 length: 14
V gene: TRBV3-1
D gene: TRBD1
clone size: NA
J gene: TRBJ2-2
CDR3 protein: ASSQVLHRGAGELF

CDR3 length: 12
V gene: TRBV7-9
D gene: NA
clone size: NA
J gene: TRBJ1-1
CDR3 protein: ASSRMQGGTEAF

CDR3 length: 13
V gene: TRBV5-1
D gene: NA
clone size: many
J gene: TRBJ1-3
CDR3 protein: ASSPRASSGNTIY

CDR3 length: 11
V gene: TRBV7-9
D gene: NA
clone size: many
J gene: TRBJ2-7
CDR3 protein: ASSSQGLREQY

CDR3 length: 10
V gene: TRBV10-3
D gene: NA
clone size: many
J gene: TRBJ1-3
CDR3 protein: ATTAERDTIY

CDR3 length: 11
V gene: TRBV5-1
D gene: TRBD1
clone size: few
J gene: TRBJ1-1
CDR3 protein: ASSKGQGTEAF

CDR3 length: 13
V gene: TRBV4-1
D gene: NA
clone size: many
J gene: TRBJ2-1
CDR3 protein: ASSQETLSYNEQF

CDR3 length: 11
V gene: TRBV30
D gene: TRBD2
clone size: many
J gene: TRBJ2-2
CDR3 protein: AGTSGNTGELF

CDR3 length: 11
V gene: TRBV29-1
D gene: NA
clone size: many
J gene: TRBJ1-1
CDR3 protein: SVGGRIGTEAF

CDR3 length: 13
V gene: TRBV28
D gene: NA
clone size: NA
J gene: TRBJ1-3
CDR3 protein: ASSLEANSGNTIY

CDR3 length: 12
V gene: TRBV10-3
D gene: NA
clone size: many
J gene: TRBJ2-7
CDR3 protein: AISGLQSSYEQY

CDR3 length: 12
V gene: TRBV12-3/TRBV12-4
D gene: NA
clone size: many
J gene: TRBJ1-5
CDR3 protein: ASSWAGGNQPQH

CDR3 length: 12
V gene: TRBV18
D gene: NA
clone size: many
J gene: TRBJ1-2
CDR3 protein: ASSPPVGDYGYT